Included here is one TCR beta chain sequence, with context. Its antigen is unknown. Time point meaning: pre-sensitization, week 0. The treatment was: therapeutic diphenylcyclopropenone sensitization with weekly scalp DPC. The sample comes from a study of human T cells and chemical hapten exposure. The germline V gene has CDR1 SEHNR and CDR2 FQNEAQ (reference sequence). The V segment lost 2 bases and the J segment 7 bases; nucleotides outside the gene matches: 14. CDR3 length equals 18 residues. A single record per CDR3 protein comes from TCRdb applying MiXCR to the RACE reads. The sample has nearly 110,000 distinct CDR3 sequences; around 10% are singletons. Findings and limits, study-wide: Because all patients had alopecia, their immune responses might differ from healthy ones.

The chain joins TRBV7-9 to TRBJ2-1, with TRBD2 matching 10 bases. The TCR originated in a woman aged 45-65 years with alopecia areata. Some clones in this sample may be carry-over from other donors' samples. This sample comprised whole blood, obtained in connection with sensitization to the hapten diphenylcyclopropenone (DPC). The CDR3 DNA is TGTGCCAGCAGCTTACGGAACCGGATAGCGGGAGGAAAGAATGAGCAGTTCTTC. It codes for CASSLRNRIAGGKNEQFF.